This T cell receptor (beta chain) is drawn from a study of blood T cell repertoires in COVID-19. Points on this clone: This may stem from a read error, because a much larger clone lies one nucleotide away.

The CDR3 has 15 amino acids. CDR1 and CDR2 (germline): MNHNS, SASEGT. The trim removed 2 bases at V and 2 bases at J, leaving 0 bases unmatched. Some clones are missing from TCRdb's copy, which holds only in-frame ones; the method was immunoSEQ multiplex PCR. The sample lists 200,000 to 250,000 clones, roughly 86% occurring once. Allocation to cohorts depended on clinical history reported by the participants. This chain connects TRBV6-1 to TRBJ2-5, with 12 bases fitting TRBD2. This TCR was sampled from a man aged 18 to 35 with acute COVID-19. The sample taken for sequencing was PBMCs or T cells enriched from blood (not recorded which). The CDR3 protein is CASSELAGGQETQYF. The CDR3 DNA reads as TGTGCCAGCAGTGAACTAGCGGGAGGGCAAGAGACCCAGTACTTC.